This T cell receptor beta chain appears in the sequencing data of a study of metastatic and nonmetastatic thyroid tumors (dated by TCRdb to 2018 to 2020). Background on the whole study: For patients with malignant and with benign thyroid disease, the researchers compared repertoires between peripheral blood samples and tumor or nodule tissue samples. Study-wide conclusions, independent of this receptor: In both blood and tumor samples, TCR beta diversity was reported to be significantly higher in malignant tumors than in benign nodules.

To prepare the library, PCR was applied. Instrument used: Illumina HiSeq 4000. High-throughput sequencing was used to profile the CDR3 region of the TCR beta-chain in every patient. In the source study's methods: Drawing on CDR3 differences between clinicopathological groups, the researchers built a classifier meant to tell apart patients with distant-metastatic papillary thyroid cancer. The Shannon index was used to measure repertoire diversity, and the Morisita-Horn index was used to measure how similar tumor and blood repertoires were. TCRdb's own reprocessing of the public reads used fastp at Q25 and MiXCR and kept productive beta chains. TCRdb's processing, not the authors', yielded these V and J calls. Recorded for this sample are about 25,000 clones; around 20% of them occurred a single time. About 4.2% of the sample is held by the ten biggest clonotypes. CDR1 and CDR2 are read off the germline V gene as SGHAT and FQNNGV. A distance of 11 bases separates the germline ends of V and J, which lose 6 bases and 3 bases respectively. The CDR3 goes from the cysteine to the phenylalanine over 13 residues. The kept DNA is CDR3 alone, 39 bases in frame from the first base.

No patient had received any treatment before thyroid surgery. Patient clinical samples collected from about 2011 to 2019 were retrospectively analysed using T-cell receptor beta sequencing. This clone occurred many times. The specificity of this receptor is unknown. No base-level quality is on record; no much larger clone is a single base apart. Sequenced: blood. Rearrangement joined TRBV11-2 to TRBJ1-1; a tentative D call is TRBD1 (5 bases match). The sequence was collected from a male donor with papillary thyroid cancer or a benign thyroid nodule (not recorded which). Some clones in this sample may be carry-over from other donors' samples. The CDR3 protein is CASRMGGDTEAFF. The DNA sequence is given as TGTGCCAGCAGAATGGGGGGGGACACTGAAGCTTTCTTT.